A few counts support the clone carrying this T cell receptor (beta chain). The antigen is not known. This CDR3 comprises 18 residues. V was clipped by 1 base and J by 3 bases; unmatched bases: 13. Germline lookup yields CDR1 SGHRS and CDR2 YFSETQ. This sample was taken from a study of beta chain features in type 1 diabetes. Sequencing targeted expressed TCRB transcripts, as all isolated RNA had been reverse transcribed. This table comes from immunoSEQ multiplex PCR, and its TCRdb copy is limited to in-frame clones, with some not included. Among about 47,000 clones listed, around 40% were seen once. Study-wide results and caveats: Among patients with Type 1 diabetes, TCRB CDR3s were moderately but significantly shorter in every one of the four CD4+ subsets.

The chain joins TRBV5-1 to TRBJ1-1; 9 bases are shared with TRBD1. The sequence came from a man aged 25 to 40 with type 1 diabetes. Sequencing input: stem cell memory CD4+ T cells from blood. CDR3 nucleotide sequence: TGCGCCAGCAGCTTGTTTGGACAGGGGACGTTCATGGACACTGAAGCTTTCTTT. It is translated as CASSLFGQGTFMDTEAFF.